This T cell receptor beta chain was profiled in a study of post-analysis software for immune sequencing data. TCR beta cDNA libraries included unique molecular identifiers. TCRdb fed the PCR reads into MiXCR, producing one record per CDR3 protein. The sample includes fewer than 850,000 distinct CDR3 sequences, roughly 27% of them seen just once. Study-level points and caveats: Among multiple sclerosis patients, normalized Chao1 diversity was significantly below that of controls.

A note on this clonotype: Its specificity is unknown. One end of the junction fails to match germline, which may point to a read error.

This receptor was obtained from a girl aged 5-17 years with multiple sclerosis. What was sequenced was blood.

The CDR3 DNA reads as TGTGCCCGCAGTTTGTGGGACAGTACCTACGAGCAGTACTTC. Its translation: CARSLWDSTYEQYF. The V and J genes are TRBV6-2 or TRBV6-3 and TRBJ2-7; TRBD1 matches 7 bases. The germline V gene has CDR1 MNHEY and CDR2 SVGEGT. The CDR3 consists of 14 residues.